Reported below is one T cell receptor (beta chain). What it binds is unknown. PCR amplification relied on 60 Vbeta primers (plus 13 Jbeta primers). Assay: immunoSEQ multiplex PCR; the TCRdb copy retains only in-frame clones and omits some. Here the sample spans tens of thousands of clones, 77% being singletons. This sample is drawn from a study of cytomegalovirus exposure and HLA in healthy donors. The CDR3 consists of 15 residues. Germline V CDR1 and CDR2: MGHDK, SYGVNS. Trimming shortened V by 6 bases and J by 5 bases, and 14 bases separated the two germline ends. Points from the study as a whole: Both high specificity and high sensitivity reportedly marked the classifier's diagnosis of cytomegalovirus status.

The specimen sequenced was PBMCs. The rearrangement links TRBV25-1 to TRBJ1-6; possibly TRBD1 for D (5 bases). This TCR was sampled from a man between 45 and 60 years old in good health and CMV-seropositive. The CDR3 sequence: CASRGPRFDNSPLHF. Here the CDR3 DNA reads TGTGCCAGCAGGGGGCCGCGCTTTGATAATTCACCCCTCCACTTT.